The 10 T cell receptor beta chains below were found in one sample sequenced in a study of blood T cells in healthy people across ages. With a J-beta primer mix and a sample-barcoded 5' primer, a second PCR ran about 7 to 12 cycles. One entry per CDR3 protein, called by TCRdb with MiXCR from the 5' RACE reads. The repertoire consists of about 1,800,000 distinct CDR3 sequences, with over 25% occurring once and the leading ten covering less than 9.5%. The source material was blood. The receptors derive from a woman in her twenties or thirties in good health.

This clonotype was counted ten times or more. V is TRBV5-1 and J is TRBJ2-7; possible D gene TRBD2, 5 bases. The CDR3 spans 14 residues. Trimming stripped 0 bases from V and 2 bases from J, with 9 bases between. The germline CDR1 and CDR2 sequences are SGHRS and YFSETQ. The CDR3 DNA is TGCGCCAGCAGCTTGGGGCGGGCACCCTACGAGCAGTACTTC. As protein: CASSLGRAPYEQYF.

This clonotype was recorded at least ten times. The chain is built from TRBV4-3 and TRBJ1-4; weak D call: TRBD1 (5 bases). Trimming removed 4 bases at V and 5 bases at J, with 14 bases between. The germline gives CDR1 LGHNA, CDR2 YSLEER. The CDR3 extends over 15 amino acids. CDR3: CASSPRGAPNEKLFF. CDR3 coding DNA: TGCGCCAGCAGCCCAAGAGGGGCTCCGAATGAAAAACTGTTTTTT.

This clonotype was counted a few times. The chain links TRBV2 to TRBJ2-3; D not resolved. Trimming removed 1 base at V and 6 bases at J, with 5 bases between. Germline V gene data show CDR1 as SNHLY and CDR2 as FYNNEI. The CDR3 is 12 amino acids. In DNA, the CDR3 is TGTGCCAGCAGTGAAGAGAGGGATACGCAGTATTTT. This codes for CASSEERDTQYF.

This clonotype was seen a handful of times. The CDR3 region has the DNA TGTGCCAGCAGTTTGAGTACGACCACAGATACGCAGTATTTT. Translation: CASSLSTTTDTQYF. This rearrangement joins TRBV27 to TRBJ2-3; D unresolved. Trimming shortened V by 3 bases and J by 2 bases, and 9 bases separated the two germline ends. This CDR3 contains 14 residues. Germline V lookup: CDR1 MNHEY, CDR2 SMNVEV (reference sequence).

This chain links TRBV20-1 with TRBJ2-5; the D gene is possibly TRBD1 (5 bases). Looked up from germline, CDR1 is DFQATT and CDR2 is SNEGSKA (reference sequence). V gave up 4 bases and J gave up 6 bases, with 9 bases separating them. There are 11 residues in the CDR3. Written as DNA, the CDR3 is TGCAGTGCTAACCGACAGCAGACCCAGTACTTC. It translates to CSANRQQTQYF.

This clonotype was seen more than once but under ten times. This sequence joins TRBV7-2 and TRBJ2-4, with 9 bases identical to TRBD2. Trimming took 4 bases from V and 0 from J; bases not matched to a gene: 13. Looked up from germline, CDR1 is SGHTA and CDR2 is FQGNSA. This CDR3 is built from 19 residues. CDR3 nucleotide sequence: TGTGCCAGCAGCTCCAGGACTAGCGCACGAGCAATAGCCAAAAACATTCAGTACTTC. Its protein is CASSSRTSARAIAKNIQYF. Together with reference TRBV7-2 and TRBJ2-4, the CDR3 gives the full variable domain: GAGVSQSPSNKVTEKGKDVELRCDPISGHTALYWYRQSLGQGLEFLIYFQGNSAPDKSGLPSDRFSAERTGGSVSTLTIQRTQQEDSAVYLCASSSRTSARAIAKNIQYFGAGTRLSVL.

The rearrangement joins TRBV7-7 to TRBJ2-5; D is ambiguous. The CDR3 has 13 residues. Germline V lookup: CDR1 SSHAT, CDR2 FNYEAQ (reference sequence). Trimming stripped 0 bases from V and 4 bases from J, with 6 bases between. CDR3 bases: TGTGCCAGCAGCTTAGCGCTGTTAGAGACCCAGTACTTC. Translated: CASSLALLETQYF.

The rearrangement joins TRBV7-6 to TRBJ2-5; a weak D match, TRBD1 (5 bases). Germline assignment: CDR1 SGHVS and CDR2 FNYEAQ. Trimming pared 5 bases from V and 1 base from J, leaving 17 bases between. The CDR3 extends over 16 amino acids. The CDR3 DNA reads as TGTGCCAGCAGCCTCCGCCCTTCGACAGTCCAAGAGACCCAGTACTTC. Its protein product is CASSLRPSTVQETQYF.

This clonotype was found a few times. This rearrangement joins TRBV7-8 to TRBJ2-7; 10 bases match TRBD2. V dropped 2 bases and J dropped 2; count of bases not matched to a gene: 9. The CDR3 extends over 17 amino acids. Per the germline V gene, CDR1 is SGHVS and CDR2 is FQNEAQ. The CDR3 reads CASSLTWPTSGTYEQYF. The CDR3 nucleotides read TGTGCCAGCAGCTTAACGTGGCCTACTAGCGGGACCTACGAGCAGTACTTC.

The CDR3 is CASSSRPGQEGYTF. The DNA of the CDR3 is TGTGCCAGCAGCTCCCGACCCGGACAAGAGGGCTACACCTTC. The rearrangement links TRBV7-3 to TRBJ1-2; possible D gene TRBD1, 5 bases. Germline V gene data show CDR1 as SGHTA and CDR2 as FQGTGA. V gave up 4 bases and J gave up 8 bases, with 17 bases separating them. The CDR3 consists of 14 residues.